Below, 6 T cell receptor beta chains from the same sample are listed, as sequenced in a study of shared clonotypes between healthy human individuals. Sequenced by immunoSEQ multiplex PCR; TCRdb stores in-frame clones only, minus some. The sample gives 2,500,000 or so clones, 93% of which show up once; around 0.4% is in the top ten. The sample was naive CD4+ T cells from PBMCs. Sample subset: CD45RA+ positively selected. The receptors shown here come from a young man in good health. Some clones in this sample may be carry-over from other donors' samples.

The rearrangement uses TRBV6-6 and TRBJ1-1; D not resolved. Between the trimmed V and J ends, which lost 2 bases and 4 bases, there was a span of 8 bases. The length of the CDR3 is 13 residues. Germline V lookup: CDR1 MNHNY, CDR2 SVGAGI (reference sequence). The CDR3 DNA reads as TGTGCCAGCAGTTACACTGACGGCACTGAAGCTTTCTTT. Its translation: CASSYTDGTEAFF.

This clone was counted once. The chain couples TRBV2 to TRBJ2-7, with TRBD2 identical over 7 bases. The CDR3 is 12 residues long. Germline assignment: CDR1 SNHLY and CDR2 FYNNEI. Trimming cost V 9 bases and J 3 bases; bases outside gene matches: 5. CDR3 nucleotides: TGTGCCAGTCAAGGCGGGGGCTACGAGCAGTACTTC. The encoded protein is CASQGGGYEQYF.

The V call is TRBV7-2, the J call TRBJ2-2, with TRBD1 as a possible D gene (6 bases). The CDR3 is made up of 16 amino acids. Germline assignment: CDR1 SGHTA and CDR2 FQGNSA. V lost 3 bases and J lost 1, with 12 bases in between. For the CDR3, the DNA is TGTGCCAGCAGCTTTCAAAGGGGGAGGAACACCGGGGAGCTGTTTTTT. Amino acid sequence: CASSFQRGRNTGELFF.

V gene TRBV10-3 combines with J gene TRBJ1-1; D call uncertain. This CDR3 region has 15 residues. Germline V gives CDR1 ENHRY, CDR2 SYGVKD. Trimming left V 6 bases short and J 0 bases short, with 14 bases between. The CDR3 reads CAIRAGLLVNTEAFF. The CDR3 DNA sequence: TGTGCCATCAGGGCAGGATTGTTGGTGAACACTGAAGCTTTCTTT.

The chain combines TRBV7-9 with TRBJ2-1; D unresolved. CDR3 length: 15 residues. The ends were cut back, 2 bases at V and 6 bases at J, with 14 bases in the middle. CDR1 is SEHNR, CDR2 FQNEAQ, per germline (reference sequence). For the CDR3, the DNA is TGTGCCAGCAGCTTATATCCCTCCCCAGCCAATGAGCAGTTCTTC. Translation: CASSLYPSPANEQFF.

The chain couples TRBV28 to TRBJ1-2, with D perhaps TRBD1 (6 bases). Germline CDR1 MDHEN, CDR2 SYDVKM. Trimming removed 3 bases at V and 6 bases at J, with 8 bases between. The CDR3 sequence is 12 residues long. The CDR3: CASSFPGDGYTF. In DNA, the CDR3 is TGTGCCAGCAGTTTCCCAGGGGATGGCTACACCTTC.